Presented here are 17 T cell receptor beta chains from one specimen sequenced in a study of blood T cells in healthy people across ages. Next came a second PCR, run for about 6 to 12 cycles, which used a sample-barcoded 5' primer along with a J-beta primer mix. TCRdb used MiXCR to reprocess the 5' RACE reads, holding one entry per CDR3 protein. The sample shows about 1 million distinct CDR3 sequences, more than 35% of them seen only once. The source material was blood. Receptors were obtained from a woman aged 55-70 years in good health.

J is TRBJ1-1 and V is TRBV24-1; D is unclear. Trimming removed 3 bases at V and 5 bases at J, with 12 bases between. The CDR3 runs 14 residues. Germline CDR1 and CDR2: KGHDR and SFDVKD. The CDR3, as DNA: TGTGCCACCAGTGATCCGCAGGCGCCGACTGAAGCTTTCTTT. It translates to CATSDPQAPTEAFF.

CDR3 coding DNA: TGTGCCAGCACCCAGGACAAACCCGACGAGCAGTACTTC. Protein: CASTQDKPDEQYF. The chain carries TRBV2 and TRBJ2-7; D is perhaps TRBD1 (5 bases). Germline V gene data show CDR1 as SNHLY and CDR2 as FYNNEI. The CDR3 consists of 13 residues. V dropped 7 bases and J dropped 5 bases, with 15 bases sitting between them.

This rearrangement joins TRBV12-3 or TRBV12-4 to TRBJ2-1; 8 nucleotides line up with TRBD1. Losses at the gene ends were 5 bases for V and 5 bases for J; bases not matched to a gene: 14. This CDR3 spans 17 amino acids. The CDR3 sequence is CASSPRDRPSRHNEQFF. The CDR3 nucleotides are TGTGCCAGCAGTCCCAGGGACAGGCCTAGTCGGCACAATGAGCAGTTCTTC.

The table lists this clonotype with a few counts. The chain is built from TRBV28 and TRBJ2-7; D is possibly TRBD1 (6 bases). In germline, CDR1 is MDHEN, CDR2 SYDVKM. V was shortened by 4 bases and J by 0 bases, with 13 bases between the two germline ends. This CDR3 comprises 15 residues. In DNA form, the CDR3 reads TGTGCCAGCAGTTCCTACAGGGTTGGCTCCTACGAGCAGTACTTC. Translating gives CASSSYRVGSYEQYF.

This chain uses TRBV6-2 or TRBV6-3 with TRBJ1-4, with no clear D. Germline CDR1 MNHEY, CDR2 SVGEGT. The V and J ends lost 6 bases and 1 base respectively, with 18 bases between them. The CDR3 is 17 amino acids. In DNA form, the CDR3 reads TGTGCCAGCAGATCCCTCCGGGGAAAGGGAACTAATGAAAAACTGTTTTTT. Its translation: CASRSLRGKGTNEKLFF.

This clonotype was seen a handful of times. The V call is TRBV5-6, the J call TRBJ2-7; 9 bases map to TRBD1. This CDR3 region has 15 residues. V trimming: 5 bases; J trimming: 4 bases; junction bases outside the gene matches: 10. Germline V gene lookup returns CDR1 SGHDT and CDR2 YYEEEE. DNA of the CDR3: TGTGCCAGCAGGCGACCGGGACAGGGAATTTACGAGCAGTACTTC. Translation: CASRRPGQGIYEQYF.

J is TRBJ2-1 and V is TRBV5-6, with a weak D call TRBD2 (6 bases). CDR1 and CDR2 (germline): SGHDT, YYEEEE. The CDR3 has 15 amino acids. V lost 4 bases and J 5 bases, leaving 16 bases between the germline ends. CDR3 DNA: TGTGCCAGCAGCACGGGACTTCCACTCAACAATGAGCAGTTCTTC. Protein product: CASSTGLPLNNEQFF.

This clonotype was observed at least ten times. This chain connects TRBV4-1 to TRBJ2-3; D is unresolved. The V end lost 5 bases, the J end lost 5 bases, and 14 bases lay between the germline ends. The CDR3 extends over 14 amino acids. Germline values: CDR1 MGHRA, CDR2 YSYEKL. The CDR3 bases are TGCGCCAGCAGCGGTCGGACCCTCGGAGATACGCAGTATTTT. Its protein product is CASSGRTLGDTQYF.

The gene calls are TRBV19 and TRBJ2-7; D remains ambiguous. The V gene lost 10 bases and the J gene lost 3 bases, with 10 bases spanning the gap. The germline V gene has CDR1 LNHDA and CDR2 SQIVND (reference sequence). CDR3 length: 11 residues. Here the CDR3 reads CATSENYEQYF. CDR3 bases: TGTGCCACGTCCGAAAACTACGAGCAGTACTTC.

This clonotype has just a few counts. V gene TRBV3-1 combines with J gene TRBJ1-1; D is unclear. CDR3 length: 15 amino acids. Trimming left V 5 bases short and J 3 bases short, with 16 bases between. Germline CDR1 reads LGHDT; CDR2 reads YNNKEL (reference sequence). CDR3 DNA: TGTGCCAGCAGCAAAGTTAATGTTTTGGACACTGAAGCTTTCTTT. Translation: CASSKVNVLDTEAFF. Filled out from reference TRBV3-1 and TRBJ1-1, the complete variable domain reads DTAVSQTPKYLVTQMGNDKSIKCEQNLGHDTMYWYKQDSKKFLKIMFSYNNKELIINETVPNRFSPKSPDKAHLNLHINSLELGDSAVYFCASSKVNVLDTEAFFGQGTRLTVV.

The CDR3 nucleotides are TGTGCCAGCAGTTACTTCACTAGCGTATACAATGAGCAGTTCTTC. Its translation: CASSYFTSVYNEQFF. The gene calls are TRBV6-5 and TRBJ2-1, with 7 bases aligning to TRBD2. This CDR3 is built from 15 residues. V was clipped by 1 base and J by 4 bases; unmatched bases: 4. The germline V gene encodes CDR1 MNHEY and CDR2 SVGAGI.

This clonotype was observed a handful of times. This chain uses TRBV20-1 with TRBJ2-7, with D unclear. The end of the DNA aligns better with TRBJ2-1, so the J call may be wrong. The CDR3 is made up of 12 amino acids. Germline V lookup: CDR1 DFQATT, CDR2 SNEGSKA (reference sequence). CDR3 sequence (DNA): TGCAGTGCTTCGGGCTATAACAATGAGCAGTTCTTC. It specifies CSASGYNNEQFF.

V gene TRBV13 combines with J gene TRBJ2-7; TRBD2 matches 7 bases. V dropped 4 bases and J dropped 1; count of bases not matched to a gene: 13. The CDR3 runs to 17 residues. Germline lookup yields CDR1 PRHDT and CDR2 FYEKMQ (reference sequence). The CDR3 reads CASSSIGTQGGSYEQYF. The DNA of the CDR3 is TGTGCCAGCAGCTCAATAGGGACTCAGGGAGGGTCCTACGAGCAGTACTTC.

The rearrangement links TRBV20-1 to TRBJ2-5; D assignment may be TRBD1 or TRBD2 (5 bases each). Germline V gene data show CDR1 as DFQATT and CDR2 as SNEGSKA (reference sequence). V lost 4 bases and J lost 0, with 18 bases in between. The CDR3 sequence is 16 residues long. DNA of the CDR3: TGCAGTGCTAAACCGTTTCATGTGGGGGACCAAGAGACCCAGTACTTC. This sequence encodes CSAKPFHVGDQETQYF.

Turning to this clonotype: A clone one base away is much larger, so this may be a read error. J is TRBJ2-1 and V is TRBV27; either TRBD1 or TRBD2 may supply D (5 bases each). Deletions cut 5 bases from V and 7 bases from J, with 15 bases between. The CDR3 is 14 amino acids. Germline V gene data show CDR1 as MNHEY and CDR2 as SMNVEV (reference sequence). CDR3 region: CASSPGIKGNEQFF. DNA of the CDR3: TGTGCCAGCAGTCCGGGAATTAAGGGGAATGAGCAGTTCTTC.

The chain has TRBV12-3 or TRBV12-4 and TRBJ2-3; 9 bases fit TRBD2. V gave up 3 bases and J gave up 11 bases; unmatched junction bases: 9. The CDR3 is made up of 14 amino acids. CDR3 in amino acids: CASSLSGRSEMQYF. The CDR3, as DNA: TGTGCCAGCAGTTTGAGCGGGAGGTCCGAGATGCAGTATTTT.

The gene calls are TRBV20-1 and TRBJ2-3, with TRBD2 matching over 12 bases. The germline V gene has CDR1 DFQATT and CDR2 SNEGSKA (reference sequence). This CDR3 has 15 residues. V was pared by 3 bases and J by 5 bases, with 6 bases of the junction left unmatched. The CDR3 loop is CSASRLAGVRDTQYF. CDR3 coding DNA: TGCAGTGCTAGCCGACTAGCGGGAGTGAGAGATACGCAGTATTTT.